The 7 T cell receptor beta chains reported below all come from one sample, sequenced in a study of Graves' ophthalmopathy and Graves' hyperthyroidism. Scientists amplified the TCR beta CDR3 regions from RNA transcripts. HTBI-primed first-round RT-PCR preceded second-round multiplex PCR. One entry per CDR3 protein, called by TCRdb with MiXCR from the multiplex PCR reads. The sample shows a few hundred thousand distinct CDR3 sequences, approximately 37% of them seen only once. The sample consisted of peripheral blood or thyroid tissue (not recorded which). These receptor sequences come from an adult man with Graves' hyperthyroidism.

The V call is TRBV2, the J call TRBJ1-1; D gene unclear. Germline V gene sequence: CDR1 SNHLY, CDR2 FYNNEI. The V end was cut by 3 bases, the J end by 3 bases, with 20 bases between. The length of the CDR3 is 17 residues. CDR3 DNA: TGTGCCAGCAGTGATCCCCTTAATTCCACCCCGGACACTGAAGCTTTCTTT. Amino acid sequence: CASSDPLNSTPDTEAFF.

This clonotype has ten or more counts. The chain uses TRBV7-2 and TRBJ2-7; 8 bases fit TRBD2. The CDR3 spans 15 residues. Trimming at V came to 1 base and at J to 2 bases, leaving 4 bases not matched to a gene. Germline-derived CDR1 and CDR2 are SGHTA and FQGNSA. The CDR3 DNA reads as TGTGCCAGCAGCTTAGGCGGGGGGCGAACCTACGAGCAGTACTTC. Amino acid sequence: CASSLGGGRTYEQYF.

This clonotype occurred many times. The CDR3 protein is CASSLEDRGRTEAFF. The CDR3 nucleotides are TGTGCCAGCAGTTTAGAGGACAGGGGTCGCACTGAAGCTTTCTTT. This sequence joins TRBV12-3 or TRBV12-4 and TRBJ1-1; 9 bases are shared with TRBD1. The CDR3 loop spans 15 amino acids. The ends lost 1 base at V and 4 bases at J; junction bases unmatched: 4.

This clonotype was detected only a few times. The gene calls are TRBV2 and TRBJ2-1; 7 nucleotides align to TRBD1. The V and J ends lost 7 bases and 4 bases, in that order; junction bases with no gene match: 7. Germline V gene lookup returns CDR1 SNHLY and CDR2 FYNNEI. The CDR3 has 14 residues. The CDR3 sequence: CASNPGQDYNEQFF. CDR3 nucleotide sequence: TGTGCCAGCAATCCCGGACAGGATTACAATGAGCAGTTCTTC.

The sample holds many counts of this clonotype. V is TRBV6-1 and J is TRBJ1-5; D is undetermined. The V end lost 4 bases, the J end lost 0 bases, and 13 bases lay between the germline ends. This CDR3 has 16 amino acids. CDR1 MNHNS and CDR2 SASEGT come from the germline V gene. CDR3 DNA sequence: TGTGCCAGCAGTGGGTGGTACCCAGATAGCAATCAGCCCCAGCATTTT. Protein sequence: CASSGWYPDSNQPQHF.

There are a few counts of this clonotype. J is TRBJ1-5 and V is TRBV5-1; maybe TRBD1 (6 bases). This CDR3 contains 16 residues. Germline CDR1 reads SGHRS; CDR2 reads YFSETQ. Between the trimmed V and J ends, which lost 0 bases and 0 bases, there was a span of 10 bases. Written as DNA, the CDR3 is TGCGCCAGCAGCTTGGAAGGGGGTGATAGCAATCAGCCCCAGCATTTT. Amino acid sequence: CASSLEGGDSNQPQHF.

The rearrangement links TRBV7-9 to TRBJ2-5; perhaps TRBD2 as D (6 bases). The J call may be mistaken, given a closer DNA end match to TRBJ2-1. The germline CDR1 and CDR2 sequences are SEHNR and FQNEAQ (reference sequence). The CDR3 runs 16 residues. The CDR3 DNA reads TGTGCCAGCAGCTTAACTGTGACTAGTGGGTACGGTGAGCAGTTCTTC. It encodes CASSLTVTSGYGEQFF.